This TCR beta chain was recovered during a study of shared T cell receptors in the human thymus. The germline V gene encodes CDR1 SNHLY and CDR2 FYNNEI. The CDR3 covers 14 residues. The V gene end was trimmed by 4 bases and the J gene end by 7 bases; junction bases not matched to a gene: 4. Only in-frame clones appear in the TCRdb table, and some are missing; sequencing was by immunoSEQ multiplex PCR. Among approximately 730,000 clones listed, roughly 88% were seen once. Separately, the same data were catalogued under a study of human thymus T cells. From that study: What related research reported was that thymic repertoires overlapped highly among unrelated individuals.

This receptor was taken from a girl under three years old with a congenital heart defect. V usage is TRBV2 and J usage is TRBJ1-4; TRBD1 aligns across 9 bases. Sample: thymocytes. The CDR3 DNA reads TGTGCCAGCAGTGGGGACAGGGTTGGTGAAAAACTGTTTTTT. Translation gives CASSGDRVGEKLFF.